This TCR beta chain was captured by sequencing in a study of cytomegalovirus exposure and HLA in healthy donors. The wider study: In an early release, HLA-typed donors contributed tens of millions of unique TCR sequences. Whole-study findings and limits: Listed as cytomegalovirus-associated were around 160 TCR beta chains.

The PCR made use of 60 Vbeta and 13 Jbeta primers. The repertoire was sequenced with immunoSEQ multiplex PCR; TCRdb's copy has only in-frame clones and lacks some. The profile covers over 150,000 clones, with 80% appearing a single time and roughly 5.5% taken by the ten largest. Note on this clone: Its cognate antigen is unknown.

Looked up from germline, CDR1 is MRHNA and CDR2 is SNTAGT. The CDR3 is 18 amino acids. The V gene end was trimmed by 0 bases and the J gene end by 0 bases; junction bases not matched to a gene: 3. The sample comprised PBMCs. The chain is built from TRBV6-4 and TRBJ2-3, with TRBD2 matching over 13 bases. This TCR came from a woman aged 40 to 55 in good health and CMV-seropositive. This chain's CDR3 is CASSDSRGLAGSTDTQYF. The CDR3 DNA is TGTGCCAGCAGTGACTCGAGGGGACTAGCGGGGAGCACAGATACGCAGTATTTT.